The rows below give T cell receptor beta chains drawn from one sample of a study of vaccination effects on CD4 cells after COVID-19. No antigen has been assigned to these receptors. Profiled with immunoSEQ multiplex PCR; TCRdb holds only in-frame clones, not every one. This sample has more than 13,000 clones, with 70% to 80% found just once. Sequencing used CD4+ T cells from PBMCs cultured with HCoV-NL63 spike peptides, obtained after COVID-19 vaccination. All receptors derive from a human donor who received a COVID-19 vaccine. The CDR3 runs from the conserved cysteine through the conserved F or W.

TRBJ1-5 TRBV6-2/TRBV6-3 CASSYPRGNQPQHF
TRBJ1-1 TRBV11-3 CASSSDTDLEAFF
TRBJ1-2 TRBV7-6 CASSLEASGRSYGYTF
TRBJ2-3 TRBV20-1 CSARAKDTQYF
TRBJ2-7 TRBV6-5 CASSSPGTYEQYF
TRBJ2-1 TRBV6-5 CASRGVGANEQFF
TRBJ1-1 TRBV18 CASSPFAGQGAGEAFF
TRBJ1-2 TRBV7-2 CASSADRTSNYGYTF
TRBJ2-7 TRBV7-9 CASSPSPGLAGGLPYEQYF
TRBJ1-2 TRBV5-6 CASSLGLQNGYTF
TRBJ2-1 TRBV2 CASSENRDEQFF
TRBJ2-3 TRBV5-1 CASSPGLAGATDTQYF
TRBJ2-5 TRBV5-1 CASSLGLGGLAGRQETQYF
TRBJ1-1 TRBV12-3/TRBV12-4 CASSQNRDTEAFF
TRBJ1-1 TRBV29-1 CSVTDGNTEAFF